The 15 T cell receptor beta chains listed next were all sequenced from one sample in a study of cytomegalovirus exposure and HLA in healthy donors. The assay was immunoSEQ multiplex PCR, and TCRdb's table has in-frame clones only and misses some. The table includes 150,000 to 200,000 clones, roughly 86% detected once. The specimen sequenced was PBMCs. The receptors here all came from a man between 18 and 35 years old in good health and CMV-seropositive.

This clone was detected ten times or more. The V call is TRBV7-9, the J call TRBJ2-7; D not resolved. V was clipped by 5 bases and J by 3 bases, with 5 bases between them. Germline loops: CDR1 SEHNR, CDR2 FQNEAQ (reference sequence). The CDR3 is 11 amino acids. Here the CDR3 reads CASSNSYEQYF. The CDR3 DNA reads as TGTGCCAGCAGCAATAGCTACGAGCAGTACTTC.

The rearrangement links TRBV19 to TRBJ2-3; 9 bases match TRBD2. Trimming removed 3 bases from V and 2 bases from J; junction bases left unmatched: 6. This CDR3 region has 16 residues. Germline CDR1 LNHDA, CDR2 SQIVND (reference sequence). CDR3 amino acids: CASSIFASGITDTQYF. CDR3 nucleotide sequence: TGTGCCAGTAGTATCTTCGCTAGCGGGATCACAGATACGCAGTATTTT.

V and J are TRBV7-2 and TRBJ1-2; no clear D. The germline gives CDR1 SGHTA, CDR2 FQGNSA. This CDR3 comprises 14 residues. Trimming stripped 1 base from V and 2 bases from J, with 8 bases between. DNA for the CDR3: TGTGCCAGCAGCTTAGGTTGGCGGAACTATGGCTACACCTTC. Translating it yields CASSLGWRNYGYTF.

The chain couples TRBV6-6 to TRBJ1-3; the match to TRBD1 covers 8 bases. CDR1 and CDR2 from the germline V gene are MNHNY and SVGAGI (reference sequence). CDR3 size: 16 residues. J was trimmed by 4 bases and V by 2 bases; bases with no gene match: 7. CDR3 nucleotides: TGTGCCAGCAGTTACGGGCAGGGGGCGCGAGGAAACACCATATATTTT. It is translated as CASSYGQGARGNTIYF.

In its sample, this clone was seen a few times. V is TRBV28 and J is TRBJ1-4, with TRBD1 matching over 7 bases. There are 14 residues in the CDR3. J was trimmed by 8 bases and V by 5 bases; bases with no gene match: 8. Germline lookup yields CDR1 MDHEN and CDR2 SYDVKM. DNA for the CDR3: TGTGCCAGCAGTAATACCCAGGGGGGAGAAAAACTGTTTTTT. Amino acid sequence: CASSNTQGGEKLFF.

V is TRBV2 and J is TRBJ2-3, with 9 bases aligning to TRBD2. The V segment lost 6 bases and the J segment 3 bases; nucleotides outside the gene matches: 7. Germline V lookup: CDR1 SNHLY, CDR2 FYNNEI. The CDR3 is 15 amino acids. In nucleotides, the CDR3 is TGTGCCAGCAGCCTAGGTCTAGCGGGAACAGATACGCAGTATTTT. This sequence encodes CASSLGLAGTDTQYF.

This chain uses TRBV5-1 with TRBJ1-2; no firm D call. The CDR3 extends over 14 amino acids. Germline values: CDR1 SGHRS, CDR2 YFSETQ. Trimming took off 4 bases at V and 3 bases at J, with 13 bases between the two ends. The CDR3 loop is CASSKKRRDYGYTF. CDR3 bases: TGCGCCAGCAGCAAAAAGCGGAGGGACTATGGCTACACCTTC.

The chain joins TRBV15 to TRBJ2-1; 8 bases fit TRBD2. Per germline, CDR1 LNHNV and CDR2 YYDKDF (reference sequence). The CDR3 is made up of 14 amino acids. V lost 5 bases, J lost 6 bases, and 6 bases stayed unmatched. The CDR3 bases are TGTGCCACCAGCCTACGGGGGGGCCTCAATGAGCAGTTCTTC. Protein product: CATSLRGGLNEQFF.

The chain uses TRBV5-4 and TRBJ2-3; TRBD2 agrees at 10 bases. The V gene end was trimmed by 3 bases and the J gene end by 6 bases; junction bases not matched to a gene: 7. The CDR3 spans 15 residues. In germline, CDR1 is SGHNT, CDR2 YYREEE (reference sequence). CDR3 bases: TGTGCCAGCAGCTCCCCCCAGCGGGAGGGGGATACGCAGTATTTT. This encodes CASSSPQREGDTQYF.

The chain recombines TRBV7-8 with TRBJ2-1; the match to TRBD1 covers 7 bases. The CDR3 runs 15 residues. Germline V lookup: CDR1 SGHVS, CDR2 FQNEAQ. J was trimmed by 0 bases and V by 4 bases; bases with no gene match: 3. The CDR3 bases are TGTGCCAGCAGCTACCGGGACAGCTCCTACAATGAGCAGTTCTTC. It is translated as CASSYRDSSYNEQFF.

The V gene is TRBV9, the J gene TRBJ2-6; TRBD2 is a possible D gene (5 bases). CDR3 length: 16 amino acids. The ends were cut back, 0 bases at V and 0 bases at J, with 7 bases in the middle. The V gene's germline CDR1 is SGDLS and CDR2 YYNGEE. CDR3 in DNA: TGTGCCAGCAGCGTAGGGAGGTCCTCTGGGGCCAACGTCCTGACTTTC. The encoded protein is CASSVGRSSGANVLTF. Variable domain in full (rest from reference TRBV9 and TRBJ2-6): DSGVTQTPKHLITATGQRVTLRCSPRSGDLSVYWYQQSLDQGLQFLIQYYNGEERAKGNILERFSAQQFPDLHSELNLSSLELGDSALYFCASSVGRSSGANVLTFGAGSRLTVL.

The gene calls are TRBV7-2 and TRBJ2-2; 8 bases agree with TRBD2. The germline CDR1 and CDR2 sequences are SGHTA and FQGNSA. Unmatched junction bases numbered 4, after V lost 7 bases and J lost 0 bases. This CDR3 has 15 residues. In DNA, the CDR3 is TGTGCCAGCACCAGCGGGAGTACGAACACCGGGGAGCTGTTTTTT. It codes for CASTSGSTNTGELFF.

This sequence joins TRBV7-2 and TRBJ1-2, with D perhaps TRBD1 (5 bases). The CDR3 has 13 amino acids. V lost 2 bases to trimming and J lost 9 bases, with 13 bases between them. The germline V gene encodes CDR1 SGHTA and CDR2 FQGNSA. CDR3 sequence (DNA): TGTGCCAGCAGCTTAATGGGGACTATGAGCTACACCTTC. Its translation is CASSLMGTMSYTF. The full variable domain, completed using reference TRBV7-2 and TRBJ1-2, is GAGVSQSPSNKVTEKGKDVELRCDPISGHTALYWYRQSLGQGLEFLIYFQGNSAPDKSGLPSDRFSAERTGGSVSTLTIQRTQQEDSAVYLCASSLMGTMSYTFGSGTRLTVV.

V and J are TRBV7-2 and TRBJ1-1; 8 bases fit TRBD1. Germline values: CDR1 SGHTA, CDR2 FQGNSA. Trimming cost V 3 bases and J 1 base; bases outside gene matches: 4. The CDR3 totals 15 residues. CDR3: CASSFAGTGNTEAFF. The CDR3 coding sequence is TGTGCCAGCAGCTTTGCCGGGACAGGGAACACTGAAGCTTTCTTT. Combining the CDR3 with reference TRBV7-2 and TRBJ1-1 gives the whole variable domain GAGVSQSPSNKVTEKGKDVELRCDPISGHTALYWYRQSLGQGLEFLIYFQGNSAPDKSGLPSDRFSAERTGGSVSTLTIQRTQQEDSAVYLCASSFAGTGNTEAFFGQGTRLTVV.

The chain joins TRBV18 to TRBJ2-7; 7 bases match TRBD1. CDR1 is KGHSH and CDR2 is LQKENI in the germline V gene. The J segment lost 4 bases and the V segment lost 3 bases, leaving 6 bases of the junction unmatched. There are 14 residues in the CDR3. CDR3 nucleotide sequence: TGTGCCAGCTCACCGGGACAGAGGGCGTACGAGCAGTACTTC. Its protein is CASSPGQRAYEQYF.